Below are 18 T cell receptor beta chains sequenced from a single sample in a study of shared clonotypes between healthy human individuals (dated by TCRdb to between 2020 and 2021). Libraries came from the immunoSEQ multiplex PCR assay. TCRdb provides this immuneACCESS table in a form limited to in-frame rearrangements. Some clones are lacking; in checked studies, under half of them reflect an unresolved V gene, and why the rest are absent is not known. Across this sample there are some 2,400,000 clones, with approximately 96% seen only once. The ten biggest clones cover 0.1% to 0.15% of the sample. Sequenced sample: naive CD4+ T cells sorted from blood. The sample's cell subset or site, from its label and the paper: CD45RA+ positively selected. These receptors were taken from a man between 18 and 29 years old in good health.

This clone showed up just once. The chain recombines TRBV5-6 with TRBJ2-7; TRBD2 matches at 9 bases. The CDR3 length is 13 residues. Germline CDR1 is SGHDT and CDR2 is YYEEEE. V dropped 4 bases and J dropped 6; count of bases not matched to a gene: 5. CDR3 loop: CASSPAGGREQYF. DNA for the CDR3: TGTGCCAGCAGCCCCGCGGGGGGGCGCGAGCAGTACTTC.

DNA for the CDR3: TGTGCCAGCCCTAGAGGGACGCGCGGCCAAGAGACCCAGTACTTC. It encodes CASPRGTRGQETQYF. The genes are TRBV14 and TRBJ2-5; D is tentatively TRBD1 or TRBD2 (5 bases each). Germline-derived CDR1 and CDR2 are SGHDN and FVKESK. V gave up 8 bases and J gave up 1 base, with 17 bases separating them. The CDR3 contains 15 residues.

The gene calls are TRBV19 and TRBJ2-7, with 10 positions matching TRBD1. V shed 5 bases, J shed 3 bases, and the junction held 7 bases outside the gene matches. The CDR3 length is 15 residues. CDR1 and CDR2 from the germline V gene are LNHDA and SQIVND (reference sequence). The CDR3 DNA follows: TGTGCCAGTAGTCACCCGGGACAGGGGCTCTACGAGCAGTACTTC. This translates into CASSHPGQGLYEQYF.

The chain links TRBV28 to TRBJ2-3; TRBD1 matches 7 bases. J was trimmed by 1 base and V by 3 bases; bases with no gene match: 10. Per germline, CDR1 MDHEN and CDR2 SYDVKM. This CDR3 has 17 residues. The CDR3 DNA reads TGTGCCAGCAGTTTCAAAGACAGGGTGTACGGCACAGATACGCAGTATTTT. Its translation is CASSFKDRVYGTDTQYF.

The rearrangement uses TRBV21-1 and TRBJ1-6; no check of the table's D call, TRBD1, against the DNA was made. TRBV21-1 counts as a pseudogene. The CDR3 is made up of 17 amino acids. The CDR3, as DNA: TGTGCCAGCAGCCCCCACCACTCAGGGGCTAGAGGTTCACCCCTCCACTTT. Translating it yields CASSPHHSGARGSPLHF.

The V call is TRBV27, the J call TRBJ2-1, with D tentatively TRBD2 (6 bases). Germline CDR1 is MNHEY and CDR2 is SMNVEV (reference sequence). The CDR3 spans 13 residues. Deletions cut 5 bases from V and 7 bases from J, with 12 bases between. The CDR3 sequence is CASSRRAGNEQFF. CDR3 bases: TGTGCCAGCAGTCGGAGGGCCGGGAATGAGCAGTTCTTC.

This chain uses TRBV11-2 with TRBJ2-7; TRBD1 agrees at 9 bases. The junction had 3 bases not matched to a gene; V was cut back by 5 bases and J by 1 base. Germline assignment: CDR1 SGHAT and CDR2 FQNNGV. The CDR3 loop spans 14 amino acids. This chain's CDR3 is CASSPGTGSYEQYF. CDR3 bases: TGTGCCAGCAGCCCGGGGACAGGGTCCTACGAGCAGTACTTC. Using reference TRBV11-2 and TRBJ2-7 for the parts outside the CDR3, the full variable domain is EAGVAQSPRYKIIEKRQSVAFWCNPISGHATLYWYQQILGQGPKLLIQFQNNGVVDDSQLPKDRFSAERLKGVDSTLKIQPAKLEDSAVYLCASSPGTGSYEQYFGPGTRLTVT.

The gene calls are TRBV5-8 and TRBJ2-2, with no clear D. V was cut by 0 bases and J by 5 bases, with 11 bases left in between. The CDR3 consists of 15 residues. Germline CDR1 is SGHTS and CDR2 is YDEGEE. The chain's CDR3 is CASSLEAGSTGELFF. Here the CDR3 DNA reads TGTGCCAGCAGCTTGGAAGCCGGCTCAACCGGGGAGCTGTTTTTT.

The chain recombines TRBV28 with TRBJ2-3; no definite D call. Germline V gene data show CDR1 as MDHEN and CDR2 as SYDVKM. CDR3 length: 16 residues. V was cut by 4 bases and J by 1 base, with 15 bases left in between. In nucleotides, the CDR3 is TGTGCCAGCAGTTCCCCGACATATCAGCGCACAGATACGCAGTATTTT. This sequence encodes CASSSPTYQRTDTQYF.

The gene calls are TRBV6-1 and TRBJ2-3; TRBD2 agrees at 11 bases. The CDR3 is made up of 16 amino acids. CDR1 is MNHNS, CDR2 SASEGT, per germline. V lost 2 bases and J lost 4; bases outside the gene matches: 5. The CDR3 spells CASSESSGGRADTQYF. In nucleotides, the CDR3 is TGTGCCAGCAGTGAATCTAGCGGGGGGCGGGCAGATACGCAGTATTTT.

V usage is TRBV5-1 and J usage is TRBJ1-5; the D is unclear. V was clipped by 0 bases and J by 5 bases, with 6 bases between them. CDR3 length equals 13 residues. Per germline, CDR1 SGHRS and CDR2 YFSETQ. The CDR3 reads CASSLAQDQPQHF. In DNA, the CDR3 is TGCGCCAGCAGCTTGGCCCAAGATCAGCCCCAGCATTTT. The variable domain in full, with the rest retrieved from reference TRBV5-1 and TRBJ1-5, is KAGVTQTPRYLIKTRGQQVTLSCSPISGHRSVSWYQQTPGQGLQFLFEYFSETQRNKGNFPGRFSGRQFSNSRSEMNVSTLELGDSALYLCASSLAQDQPQHFGDGTRLSIL.

The chain uses TRBV19 and TRBJ2-2; 8 nucleotides agree with TRBD2. V lost 6 bases and J lost 4; bases outside the gene matches: 10. The germline gives CDR1 LNHDA, CDR2 SQIVND (reference sequence). This CDR3 contains 16 residues. The CDR3 loop is CASSNDGGAPTGELFF. In DNA, the CDR3 is TGTGCCAGTAGCAACGACGGGGGGGCCCCCACCGGGGAGCTGTTTTTT. Together with reference TRBV19 and TRBJ2-2, the CDR3 gives the full variable domain: DGGITQSPKYLFRKEGQNVTLSCEQNLNHDAMYWYRQDPGQGLRLIYYSQIVNDFQKGDIAEGYSVSREKKESFPLTVTSAQKNPTAFYLCASSNDGGAPTGELFFGEGSRLTVL.

This chain joins TRBV29-1 and TRBJ2-7; the D call may be TRBD1 or TRBD2 (6 bases each). Germline-derived CDR1 and CDR2 are SQVTM and ANQGSEA. V was cut by 7 bases and J by 7 bases, with 14 bases left in between. CDR3 length: 11 amino acids. DNA for the CDR3: TGCAGCGCTCGAGGGGGGAGTGAGCAGTACTTC. Amino acid sequence: CSARGGSEQYF.

This clone showed up just a few times. This chain uses TRBV15 with TRBJ2-3, with TRBD2 identical over 7 bases. Germline CDR1 reads LNHNV; CDR2 reads YYDKDF (reference sequence). The V and J ends lost 3 bases and 6 bases, in that order; junction bases with no gene match: 9. The CDR3 consists of 15 residues. In DNA, the CDR3 is TGTGCCACCAGCAGTCCCGGACTAGTGGTGGATACGCAGTATTTT. This sequence encodes CATSSPGLVVDTQYF.

This clone showed up just once. The chain couples TRBV4-1 to TRBJ2-5; unclear D gene. Between the trimmed V and J ends, which lost 0 bases and 10 bases, there was a span of 6 bases. Germline V gives CDR1 MGHRA, CDR2 YSYEKL. This CDR3 contains 11 residues. CDR3 amino acids: CASSQDRVQYF. CDR3 nucleotide sequence: TGCGCCAGCAGCCAAGATCGGGTCCAGTACTTC.

In this sample, this clone turned up once. This chain links TRBV6-6 with TRBJ2-5; D uncertain. Deletions cut 6 bases from V and 7 bases from J, with 9 bases between. The germline V gene has CDR1 MNHNY and CDR2 SVGAGI (reference sequence). This CDR3 region has 11 residues. CDR3 nucleotides: TGTGCCAGCAGCGACCGAGGGACCCAGTACTTC. It specifies CASSDRGTQYF.

V gene TRBV6-5 combines with J gene TRBJ2-7; a possible D gene is TRBD1 (6 bases). The germline gives CDR1 MNHEY, CDR2 SVGAGI. CDR3 length: 15 residues. Trimming removed 5 bases from V and 2 bases from J, with 16 bases in between. The CDR3 DNA sequence: TGTGCCAGCAGTGGTGGGGGCGGAAGTCCCTACGAGCAGTACTTC. As protein: CASSGGGGSPYEQYF.

This clone was seen a single time. The chain carries TRBV28 and TRBJ1-4; D perhaps matches TRBD1 (5 bases). Germline values: CDR1 MDHEN, CDR2 SYDVKM. CDR3 length: 15 amino acids. The V end was cut by 4 bases, the J end by 8 bases, with 17 bases between. The CDR3 is CASSSPVAGQEKLFF. In DNA, the CDR3 is TGTGCCAGCAGTTCGCCGGTGGCAGGGCAGGAAAAACTGTTTTTT.